This T cell receptor beta chain comes out of a study of blood T cell repertoires in COVID-19. Study summary: PBMCs, B-cell-depleted T cells, or T cells provided the cDNA or gDNA that made up the material.

How the authors handled the data: Amplifying reference gene primers gave estimates of nucleated cell counts. The table came from immunoSEQ multiplex PCR; TCRdb's copy has only in-frame clones and leaves some out. V, J and clone size reflect that table, while D and trimming were determined from the DNA. The top ten clones hold about 12% of a sample with tens of thousands of clones, 80% of them seen once. The sample comprised peripheral blood. This sequence originates from a human donor in a cohort sampled during active COVID-19.

The CDR3 protein is CAARAGTPVRGVV. The CDR3 bases are TGTGCCGCCCGGGCTGGGACACCAGTCAGAGGGGTCGTC. This sequence joins TRBV7-5 and TRBJ2-7; TRBD1 reflects the table's D call only, with no check against the DNA. TRBV7-5 is given as a pseudogene. This CDR3 contains 13 residues.